This T cell receptor (beta chain) was recovered during a study of blood T cell repertoires in COVID-19. Study-wide context: Sites across the United States, Italy and Spain contributed samples from acute and convalescent COVID-19. PBMCs, B-cell-depleted T cells, or T cells were the source of the cDNA or gDNA that made up the material.

Living in about 25 US areas, the participants were between 18 and 89 years of age. Which cohort a participant joined came from the clinical history participants gave. The protocol was immunoSEQ multiplex PCR, while the TCRdb copy is restricted to in-frame clones and leaves out a portion. The data hold roughly 220,000 clones, with 86% observed a single time. V was clipped by 5 bases and J by 8 bases, with 15 bases between them. Germline values: CDR1 ENHRY, CDR2 SYGVKD. This CDR3 is 13 amino acids long. The receptor was derived from a woman aged 40 to 55 with acute COVID-19. Sequenced input: PBMCs or T cells enriched from blood (not recorded which). The chain employs TRBV10-3 and TRBJ1-1; D perhaps matches TRBD1 (5 bases). CDR3 in amino acids: CAISNGQTAEAFF. The CDR3 nucleotides read TGTGCCATCAGTAACGGACAAACCGCAGAAGCTTTCTTT.